These 13 T cell receptor beta chains share one sample of origin, sequenced in a study of blood T cell repertoires in COVID-19. The protocol was immunoSEQ multiplex PCR, while the TCRdb copy is restricted to in-frame clones and leaves out a portion. This repertoire shows around 500,000 clones, approximately 88% found once; its top ten account for over 1.5%. The sequenced sample consisted of PBMCs or T cells enriched from blood (not recorded which). The receptors derive from a woman in her thirties or forties who had recovered from COVID-19.

This clone showed up many times. The rearrangement uses TRBV11-2 and TRBJ2-7; 7 bases align to TRBD2. Germline-derived CDR1 and CDR2 are SGHAT and FQNNGV. CDR3 length: 15 amino acids. Losses at the gene ends were 1 base for V and 5 bases for J; bases not matched to a gene: 8. The CDR3 spells CASSLAIAGVHEQYF. CDR3 DNA: TGTGCCAGCAGCTTAGCGATAGCGGGTGTACACGAGCAGTACTTC.

J is TRBJ2-2 and V is TRBV30; D is unresolved. Trimming removed 5 bases at V and 1 base at J, with 8 bases between. Germline CDR1 reads GTSNPN; CDR2 reads SVGIG (reference sequence). The CDR3 sequence is 13 residues long. The CDR3 sequence is CAWLNKNTGELFF. The CDR3 DNA is TGTGCCTGGTTGAACAAGAACACCGGGGAGCTGTTTTTT.

This clone was seen once. The chain links TRBV5-4 to TRBJ2-1, with 10 bases matching TRBD2. The CDR3 extends over 16 amino acids. Germline V gene sequence: CDR1 SGHNT, CDR2 YYREEE (reference sequence). V lost 5 bases, J lost 5 bases, and 10 bases stayed unmatched. CDR3: CASSPSGGLVDNEQFF. CDR3 bases: TGTGCCAGCAGTCCTAGCGGGGGCCTCGTTGACAATGAGCAGTTCTTC.

This chain connects TRBV7-2 to TRBJ2-7; no clear D. The CDR3 runs 17 residues. V was pared by 2 bases and J by 0 bases, with 17 bases between. The germline CDR1 and CDR2 sequences are SGHTA and FQGNSA. CDR3 protein: CASSLTAAPANSYEQYF. CDR3 in DNA: TGTGCCAGCAGCTTAACCGCGGCGCCTGCAAACTCCTACGAGCAGTACTTC. Based on the CDR3 plus reference TRBV7-2 and TRBJ2-7, the full variable domain is GAGVSQSPSNKVTEKGKDVELRCDPISGHTALYWYRQSLGQGLEFLIYFQGNSAPDKSGLPSDRFSAERTGGSVSTLTIQRTQQEDSAVYLCASSLTAAPANSYEQYFGPGTRLTVT.

The chain joins TRBV5-5 to TRBJ2-5; the D gene is possibly TRBD1 (5 bases). This CDR3 contains 15 residues. Germline loops: CDR1 SGHKS, CDR2 YYEKEE (reference sequence). V was shortened by 0 bases and J by 2 bases, with 11 bases between the two germline ends. This CDR3 is CASSLGQQTQETQYF. CDR3 in DNA: TGTGCCAGCAGCTTGGGACAGCAGACACAAGAGACCCAGTACTTC.

The chain is built from TRBV11-3 and TRBJ1-3; 7 bases align to TRBD1. V gave up 7 bases and J gave up 4 bases; unmatched junction bases: 4. This CDR3 has 13 residues. The germline V gene encodes CDR1 SGHNT and CDR2 YENEEA. The CDR3 coding sequence is TGTGCCAGCAACATGGACAGGGGAAACACCATATATTTT. This sequence encodes CASNMDRGNTIYF.

The rearrangement links TRBV19 to TRBJ1-4; 7 bases align to TRBD1. V lost 7 bases to trimming and J lost 8 bases; unmatched junction nucleotides: 10. This CDR3 spans 14 amino acids. Per germline, CDR1 LNHDA and CDR2 SQIVND (reference sequence). CDR3 residues: CASMGGQLGEKLFF. In nucleotides, the CDR3 is TGTGCCAGTATGGGGGGACAGCTTGGGGAAAAACTGTTTTTT.

V gene TRBV13 combines with J gene TRBJ1-1, with no clear D. The V and J ends lost 4 bases and 5 bases respectively, with 5 bases between them. The CDR3 is 11 residues long. The germline V gene encodes CDR1 PRHDT and CDR2 FYEKMQ (reference sequence). CDR3 bases: TGTGCCAGCAGCTCCTTAACTGAAGCTTTCTTT. As protein: CASSSLTEAFF.

Note on this clone: The same CDR3 is also encoded by other DNA sequences in this sample. The chain recombines TRBV18 with TRBJ2-7; D remains ambiguous. Germline loops: CDR1 KGHSH, CDR2 LQKENI. Trimming took 3 bases from V and 4 from J, leaving 10 bases between them. The CDR3 has 13 amino acids. CDR3 residues: CASSPPSSYEQYF. DNA for the CDR3: TGTGCCAGCTCACCCCCCTCCTCTTACGAGCAGTACTTC.

V and J are TRBV3-1 (or the pseudogene TRBV3-2) and TRBJ2-6; D remains unclear. Germline assignment: CDR1 LGHDT and CDR2 YNNKEL (reference sequence). With 0 bases removed from V and 1 base from J, the gap between germline ends came to 7 bases. This CDR3 comprises 16 residues. The CDR3 loop is CASSQDLTSGANVLTF. CDR3 DNA: TGTGCCAGCAGCCAAGACCTTACATCTGGGGCCAACGTCCTGACTTTC.

This rearrangement joins TRBV4-1 to TRBJ2-3, with TRBD2 matching over 11 bases. The V gene end was trimmed by 1 base and the J gene end by 2 bases; junction bases not matched to a gene: 5. The CDR3 sequence is 17 residues long. Looked up from germline, CDR1 is MGHRA and CDR2 is YSYEKL. The CDR3 bases are TGCGCCAGCAGCCAAGTACGACTAGCGGGGAACACAGATACGCAGTATTTT. Its translation is CASSQVRLAGNTDTQYF.

The V gene is TRBV20-1, the J gene TRBJ2-3; no clear D gene. CDR1 and CDR2 (germline): DFQATT, SNEGSKA (reference sequence). CDR3 size: 10 residues. Trimming cost V 4 bases and J 6 bases, with 5 bases left between them. This CDR3 is CSATQDTQYF. The CDR3 DNA is TGCAGTGCTACACAGGATACGCAGTATTTT.

The rearrangement joins TRBV30 to TRBJ2-1; possibly TRBD2 for D (5 bases). The V gene lost 4 bases and the J gene lost 6 bases, with 10 bases spanning the gap. The CDR3 runs 12 residues. In germline, CDR1 is GTSNPN, CDR2 SVGIG (reference sequence). The CDR3 DNA follows: TGTGCCTGGAACGAGGGTCGCAATGAGCAGTTCTTC. Its translation is CAWNEGRNEQFF.